This TCR beta chain is drawn from a study of cytomegalovirus exposure and HLA in healthy donors. The donors were healthy bone marrow donors. Vbeta (60) and Jbeta (13) primers were used in the PCR. The data were produced by immunoSEQ multiplex PCR, yet TCRdb's version contains in-frame clones alone and is incomplete. Found here are some 150,000 clones, roughly 71% of them singletons; the top ten hold approximately 1.5%. Germline V gene sequence: CDR1 LGHNA, CDR2 YSLEER. Trimming pared 0 bases from V and 9 bases from J, leaving 9 bases between. CDR3 size: 13 residues. Sequenced sample: PBMCs. The TCR sequence derives from a woman in her forties in good health and CMV-seronegative. The chain combines TRBV4-3 with TRBJ2-4, with no clear D. The CDR3 bases are TGCGCCAGCAGCCAAGAGAGTGGGCGCATTCAGTACTTC. Encoded protein: CASSQESGRIQYF.